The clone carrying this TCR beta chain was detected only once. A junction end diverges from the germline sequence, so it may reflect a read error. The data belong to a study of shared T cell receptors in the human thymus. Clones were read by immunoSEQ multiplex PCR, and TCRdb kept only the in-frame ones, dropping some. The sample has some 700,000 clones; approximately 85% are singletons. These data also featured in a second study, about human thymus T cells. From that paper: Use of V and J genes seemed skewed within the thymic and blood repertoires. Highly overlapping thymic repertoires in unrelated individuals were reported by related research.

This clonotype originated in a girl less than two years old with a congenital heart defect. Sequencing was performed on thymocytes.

The CDR3 region is CAWSVLPWTSSYGQYF. The CDR3 DNA is TGTGCCTGGAGTGTGCTGCCTTGGACTAGCTCGTACGGGCAGTACTTC. This chain links TRBV30 with TRBJ2-7; TRBD2 matches 8 bases. The CDR3 contains 16 residues. CDR1 is GTSNPN, CDR2 SVGIG, per germline (reference sequence).